Following are 9 T cell receptor beta chains from one sample sequenced in a study of blood T cells in healthy people across ages. Primers used in a second PCR of about 7 to 11 cycles were a sample-barcoded 5' primer and a J-beta primer mix. MiXCR was run by TCRdb on the 5' RACE reads, yielding one entry per CDR3 protein. The sample gives fewer than 1.5 million distinct CDR3 sequences, roughly 40% of which show up once; 6.5% to 10% is in the top ten. The sample was blood. These receptors were collected from a woman aged 18 to 35 in good health.

This clonotype has just a few counts. CDR3 protein: CASSPDRPSYEQYF. In DNA form, the CDR3 reads TGCGCCAGCAGCCCCGACAGGCCCTCCTACGAGCAGTACTTC. The V gene is TRBV5-1, the J gene TRBJ2-7; tentatively, D is TRBD1 (6 bases). The V end lost 4 bases, the J end lost 0 bases, and 11 bases lay between the germline ends. The CDR3 has 14 residues. The germline V gene encodes CDR1 SGHRS and CDR2 YFSETQ. Combining the CDR3 with reference TRBV5-1 and TRBJ2-7 gives the whole variable domain KAGVTQTPRYLIKTRGQQVTLSCSPISGHRSVSWYQQTPGQGLQFLFEYFSETQRNKGNFPGRFSGRQFSNSRSEMNVSTLELGDSALYLCASSPDRPSYEQYFGPGTRLTVT.

The chain uses TRBV7-2 and TRBJ1-1; no clear D gene. V was shortened by 4 bases and J by 1 base, with 13 bases between the two germline ends. CDR1 and CDR2 (germline): SGHTA, FQGNSA. CDR3 length equals 15 residues. This CDR3 reads CASSSNGQPNTEAFF. The CDR3 nucleotides are TGTGCCAGCAGCTCCAACGGGCAGCCGAACACTGAAGCTTTCTTT.

The rearrangement uses TRBV20-1 and TRBJ2-5, with D unclear. The CDR3 extends over 10 amino acids. CDR1 is DFQATT, CDR2 SNEGSKA, per germline (reference sequence). The CDR3 loop reads CSIHQETQYF. CDR3 bases: TGCAGCATCCACCAAGAGACCCAGTACTTC.

The J gene is TRBJ2-4, the V gene TRBV14, with 7 bases identical to TRBD2. CDR1 is SGHDN, CDR2 FVKESK, per germline. CDR3 length: 12 residues. Losses at the gene ends were 1 base for V and 14 bases for J; bases not matched to a gene: 5. In DNA, the CDR3 is TGTGCCAGCAGCCAAGTAGCGGGTATAAAGTACTTC. This translates into CASSQVAGIKYF.

This rearrangement joins TRBV20-1 to TRBJ2-5; 9 nucleotides line up with TRBD1. Germline CDR1 and CDR2: DFQATT and SNEGSKA (reference sequence). With V trimmed by 3 bases and J by 11 bases, 10 bases remained unmatched. This CDR3 has 13 residues. The CDR3 here is CSASPDRGNEQYF. The CDR3 DNA sequence: TGCAGTGCTAGTCCCGACAGGGGGAATGAGCAGTACTTC.

The chain couples TRBV20-1 to TRBJ2-3; TRBD2 matches 12 bases. With V trimmed by 5 bases and J by 5 bases, 8 bases remained unmatched. This CDR3 is built from 15 residues. Germline lookup yields CDR1 DFQATT and CDR2 SNEGSKA (reference sequence). CDR3: CSALILAGGKDTQYF. The CDR3 DNA is TGCAGTGCTTTGATACTAGCGGGGGGTAAAGATACGCAGTATTTT.

The genes are TRBV5-1 and TRBJ1-4; D unclear. The germline V gene encodes CDR1 SGHRS and CDR2 YFSETQ. The CDR3 contains 16 residues. The germline V and J ends were trimmed by 4 bases and 7 bases, with 20 bases remaining between them. CDR3 sequence reads: CASSPGSTSTGEKLFF. The DNA of the CDR3 is TGCGCCAGCAGCCCCGGGTCTACGAGTACGGGTGAAAAACTGTTTTTT.

This clonotype was counted a few times. The genes are TRBV12-3 or TRBV12-4 and TRBJ1-2, with unresolved D. This CDR3 is 11 amino acids long. V gave up 3 bases and J gave up 8 bases, with 7 bases separating them. The chain's CDR3 is CASSFSQGYTF. The CDR3 DNA is TGTGCCAGCAGTTTCTCTCAAGGCTACACCTTC.

This clonotype has more than one count but fewer than ten. The chain employs TRBV3-1 and TRBJ2-1, with TRBD1 as a possible D gene (6 bases). The germline V gene encodes CDR1 LGHDT and CDR2 YNNKEL (reference sequence). This CDR3 has 11 amino acids. The V end lost 2 bases, the J end lost 12 bases, and 8 bases lay between the germline ends. The CDR3 coding sequence is TGTGCCAGCAGCCAACAAGGGGGGCAGTTCTTC. Protein sequence: CASSQQGGQFF.